These T cell receptor beta chains were read from a single sample in a study of blood T cell repertoires in COVID-19. The table came from immunoSEQ multiplex PCR; TCRdb's copy has only in-frame clones and leaves some out. The repertoire holds approximately 300,000 clones, with about 85% as singletons. Sequencing was done on a sample of PBMCs or T cells enriched from blood (not recorded which). The receptor set was obtained from a woman in her thirties who had recovered from COVID-19. Both conserved end residues are part of each CDR3. Each record gives: CDR3 protein, CDR3 DNA, J gene, clone size, V gene, D gene. D genes are given only for firm matches. Some rows have no size entry. The others give once, few or many, or a class for an expanded clone.

CASSPDSANSPLHF | TGTGCCAGCAGCCCGGACAGCGCTAATTCACCCCTCCACTTT | TRBJ1-6 | few | TRBV7-9 | NA
CASSPMTGAKNEKLFF | TGTGCCAGCAGCCCTATGACAGGGGCGAAAAATGAAAAACTGTTTTTT | TRBJ1-4 | NA | TRBV7-6 | TRBD1
CASSGRGPFENSPLHF | TGCGCCAGCAGCGGAAGGGGGCCGTTCGAGAATTCACCCCTCCACTTT | TRBJ1-6 | NA | TRBV5-1 | TRBD1
CASSDRDTGKLFF | TGTGCCAGCAGCGACCGGGACACGGGAAAACTGTTTTTT | TRBJ1-4 | NA | TRBV11-3 | NA
CASSQDRSGSRPYGYTF | TGTGCCAGCAGCCAAGATCGGAGCGGCAGTCGCCCCTATGGCTACACCTTC | TRBJ1-2 | NA | TRBV3-1/TRBV3-2 | NA
CASSEGGWPRDEQFF | TGTGCCAGCAGTGAAGGCGGCTGGCCCCGGGATGAGCAGTTCTTC | TRBJ2-1 | NA | TRBV6-1 | NA
CASSESGQVNQPQHF | TGTGCCAGCAGTGAATCTGGACAGGTAAATCAGCCCCAGCATTTT | TRBJ1-5 | NA | TRBV25-1 | TRBD1
CASSLRRGSYNEQFF | TGTGCCAGCAGCCTCAGGCGAGGGTCCTACAATGAGCAGTTCTTC | TRBJ2-1 | NA | TRBV11-1 | NA
CASTRGSEQYF | TGTGCCAGTACGAGGGGGAGCGAGCAGTACTTC | TRBJ2-7 | once | TRBV19 | NA
CASSESGNWYGYTF | TGTGCCAGCAGTGAATCCGGGAATTGGTATGGCTACACCTTC | TRBJ1-2 | few | TRBV25-1 | NA
CASSRTEGYTF | TGTGCCAGCAGCCGGACAGAAGGCTACACCTTC | TRBJ1-2 | few | TRBV28 | NA
CATSPDSRSSYNEQFF | TGTGCCACCAGCCCCGACTCACGAAGCTCCTACAATGAGCAGTTCTTC | TRBJ2-1 | NA | TRBV15 | NA
CASSSNRRTVTGELFF | TGTGCCAGCAGTTCCAACCGGAGGACAGTCACCGGGGAGCTGTTTTTT | TRBJ2-2 | once | TRBV6-2/TRBV6-3 | NA
CSASIPGTEETQYF | TGCAGTGCTAGTATCCCCGGGACAGAAGAGACCCAGTACTTC | TRBJ2-5 | NA | TRBV20-1 | TRBD1
CASSAERLVTEAFF | TGCGCCAGCAGCGCCGAGAGACTTGTCACTGAAGCTTTCTTT | TRBJ1-1 | NA | TRBV5-1 | NA
CAINQGQVSVEQFF | TGTGCCATCAACCAGGGACAGGTTTCGGTTGAGCAGTTCTTC | TRBJ2-1 | once | TRBV10-3 | TRBD1
CASSSPSRGQETQYF | TGCGCCAGCAGCTCGCCATCAAGGGGGCAAGAGACCCAGTACTTC | TRBJ2-5 | NA | TRBV5-1 | NA
CASSFPRGLRPGNTIYF | TGTGCCAGCAGCTTCCCCCGGGGGTTGAGACCTGGAAACACCATATATTTT | TRBJ1-3 | NA | TRBV7-3 | NA
CASRPQGAPNEKLFF | TGTGCCAGCAGACCCCAGGGGGCCCCCAATGAAAAACTGTTTTTT | TRBJ1-4 | NA | TRBV2 | TRBD1
CSAATGRAFF | TGCAGTGCGGCTACAGGGAGAGCTTTCTTT | TRBJ1-1 | NA | TRBV20-1 | NA
CASSAQTGGHEKLFF | TGCGCCAGCAGCGCCCAGACAGGGGGTCATGAAAAACTGTTTTTT | TRBJ1-4 | NA | TRBV5-1 | TRBD1
CASSGSGRNEKLFF | TGTGCCAGCAGCGGTTCAGGGCGAAATGAAAAACTGTTTTTT | TRBJ1-4 | NA | TRBV5-5 | NA
CASSRDGGAGEAFF | TGTGCCAGCAGCAGAGATGGGGGGGCAGGTGAAGCTTTCTTT | TRBJ1-1 | NA | TRBV11-2 | NA
CASSLSPTSTNYGYTF | TGTGCCAGCAGCTTGAGTCCGACATCGACTAACTATGGCTACACCTTC | TRBJ1-2 | once | TRBV11-2 | NA
CAWTTGPNQPQHF | TGTGCCTGGACTACAGGACCAAATCAGCCCCAGCATTTT | TRBJ1-5 | NA | TRBV30 | NA
CASSTNGGGTRGYTF | TGTGCCAGCAGTACAAACGGGGGGGGCACTCGAGGCTACACCTTC | TRBJ1-2 | NA | TRBV3-1/TRBV3-2 | NA
CASSLPVGDTYGYTF | TGTGCCAGCAGCCTCCCCGTGGGGGACACCTATGGCTACACCTTC | TRBJ1-2 | NA | TRBV7-9 | NA
CATSRDSRVTGELFF | TGTGCCACCAGCAGAGATTCTCGGGTCACCGGGGAGCTGTTTTTT | TRBJ2-2 | NA | TRBV15 | NA
CASTRTNGNTIYF | TGTGCCAGTACCAGGACAAACGGAAACACCATATATTTT | TRBJ1-3 | NA | TRBV19 | NA
CASSLTGGAVNTEAFF | TGCGCCAGCAGCTTGACAGGGGGCGCCGTGAACACTGAAGCTTTCTTT | TRBJ1-1 | NA | TRBV5-1 | TRBD1
CASSDSLLAGANVLTF | TGTGCCAGCAGTGATTCACTTTTGGCTGGGGCCAACGTCCTGACTTTC | TRBJ2-6 | NA | TRBV25-1 | NA
CASSLIRGQPQHF | TGTGCCAGCAGCTTAATTCGGGGTCAGCCCCAGCATTTT | TRBJ1-5 | NA | TRBV7-2 | NA
CASLASDYTF | TGTGCCAGCCTGGCCTCAGACTACACCTTC | TRBJ1-2 | NA | TRBV6-5 | NA
CASSSSGGAENIQYF | TGTGCCAGCAGCTCTAGCGGGGGGGCAGAAAACATTCAGTACTTC | TRBJ2-4 | NA | TRBV7-9 | TRBD2